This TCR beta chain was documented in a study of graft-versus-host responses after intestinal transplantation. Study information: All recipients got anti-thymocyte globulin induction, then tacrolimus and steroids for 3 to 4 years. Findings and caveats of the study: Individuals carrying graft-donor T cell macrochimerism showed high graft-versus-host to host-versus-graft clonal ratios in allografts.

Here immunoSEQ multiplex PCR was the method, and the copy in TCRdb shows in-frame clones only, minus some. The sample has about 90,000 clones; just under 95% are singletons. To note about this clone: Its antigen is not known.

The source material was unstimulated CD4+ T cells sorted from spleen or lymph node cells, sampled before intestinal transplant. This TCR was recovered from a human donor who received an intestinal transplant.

The CDR3 reads CASAPSPARGGPDTQYF. CDR3 bases: TGTGCTAGTGCCCCCTCTCCCGCCAGGGGTGGTCCAGATACGCAGTATTTT. The V call is TRBV12-5, the J call TRBJ2-3, with TRBD1 as a possible D gene (6 bases). Trimming pared 7 bases from V and 4 bases from J, leaving 24 bases between. The germline CDR1 and CDR2 sequences are LGHNT and FRNRAP. This CDR3 contains 17 residues.